The entry that follows covers one T cell receptor (beta chain) sequence. Antigen unknown. Making TCR cDNA involved 5'RACE template switching, which added UMIs and a universal primer site. MiXCR was run by TCRdb on the 5' RACE reads, yielding one entry per CDR3 protein. The table records a few hundred thousand distinct CDR3 sequences, roughly 8.7% of them present only once. The data belong to a study of T cells after yellow fever vaccination. With 3 bases removed from V and 0 bases from J, the gap between germline ends came to 13 bases. CDR3 size: 16 residues. Per germline, CDR1 SGHKS and CDR2 YYEKEE (reference sequence). Study-level points and caveats: The secondary response was weaker but peaked faster, day 5 versus 15. In FACS-sorted repertoires, abundant clonotypes from the bulk population could appear as contaminants. Overlap between CD4 and CD8 compartments was detected for a small share of clonotypes.

This chain connects TRBV5-5 to TRBJ1-3; D not certain. Here the sequenced sample was PBMCs, taken on the day of the first yellow fever vaccination. The origin of this receptor is a man between 18 and 35 years old who received the YFV17D yellow fever vaccine. The CDR3 here is CASSSFRVYSGNTIYF. Written as DNA, the CDR3 is TGTGCCAGCAGCTCGTTCCGGGTCTACTCTGGAAACACCATATATTTT.